These 32 T cell receptor beta chains came from one sample sequenced in a study of response to subunit inactivated influenza vaccine. TCRdb re-called the RT-PCR reads through MiXCR, storing one row per CDR3 protein. The repertoire consists of some 550,000 distinct CDR3 sequences, with roughly a quarter occurring once and the leading ten covering 2.5% to 3.5%. This sample was also put to use in a study of T cells expressing NK-cell markers. In that study: With UMIs, 5'RACE template switching was used to make TCR beta cDNA.

Material: CD4+ T cells sorted from PBMCs, obtained 12 days after vaccination. These TCRs come from a man aged 45-65 years who received an inactivated influenza vaccine.

This clonotype was observed at least ten times. This chain connects TRBV5-8 to TRBJ1-1; possible D gene TRBD1, 6 bases. The V gene lost 4 bases and the J gene lost 0 bases, with 16 bases spanning the gap. CDR3 length: 16 amino acids. Germline V gene sequence: CDR1 SGHTS, CDR2 YDEGEE. CDR3 in DNA: TGTGCCAGCAGCGGGACATCCCACGCTTTGAACACTGAAGCTTTCTTT. It translates to CASSGTSHALNTEAFF.

The chain uses TRBV27 and TRBJ1-6; 8 bases match TRBD1. The CDR3 runs to 14 residues. Unmatched junction bases numbered 7, after V lost 7 bases and J lost 8 bases. CDR1 and CDR2 from the germline V gene are MNHEY and SMNVEV (reference sequence). CDR3 sequence reads: CASTRGTGDSPLHF. The DNA of the CDR3 is TGTGCCAGCACCCGCGGGACAGGAGATTCACCCCTCCACTTT.

This clonotype was observed a handful of times. Sequence at one end of the junction differs from germline and may be a read error. This sequence joins TRBV7-2 and TRBJ2-1; 10 bases map to TRBD1. The germline V gene encodes CDR1 SGHTA and CDR2 FQGNSA. The CDR3 sequence is 14 residues long. CDR3 nucleotides: TGTGCCAGCAGCTTCCGGGACAGGGGACAACCTCCCAGATTC. Translated, it gives CASSFRDRGQPPRF. Combining the CDR3 with reference TRBV7-2 and TRBJ2-1 gives the whole variable domain GAGVSQSPSNKVTEKGKDVELRCDPISGHTALYWYRQSLGQGLEFLIYFQGNSAPDKSGLPSDRFSAERTGGSVSTLTIQRTQQEDSAVYLCASSFRDRGQPPRFGPGTRLTVL.

This clonotype was seen only a few times. The chain links TRBV2 to TRBJ2-5; possibly TRBD2 for D (5 bases). V was shortened by 3 bases and J by 10 bases, with 24 bases between the two germline ends. Germline CDR1 reads SNHLY; CDR2 reads FYNNEI. This CDR3 contains 16 residues. The CDR3 loop is CASSEGRLTVQECQYF. The DNA of the CDR3 is TGTGCCAGCAGTGAGGGCAGACTAACAGTCCAAGAGTGCCAGTACTTC.

This clonotype was detected ten times or more. The chain carries TRBV5-5 and TRBJ2-2, with TRBD1 identical over 7 bases. Per the germline V gene, CDR1 is SGHKS and CDR2 is YYEKEE (reference sequence). V was pared by 2 bases and J by 5 bases, with 3 bases of the junction left unmatched. The CDR3 sequence is 14 residues long. CDR3 loop: CASSLPGGTGELFF. CDR3 DNA sequence: TGTGCCAGCAGCTTACCAGGGGGAACCGGGGAGCTGTTTTTT.

This clonotype was detected many times. The CDR3 bases are TGTGCCAGCAGCCCCGGGGGGGGTACCTACGAGCAGTACTTC. Residues: CASSPGGGTYEQYF. The chain recombines TRBV28 with TRBJ2-7, with 8 bases aligning to TRBD2. The CDR3 spans 14 residues. The trim removed 6 bases at V and 2 bases at J, leaving 6 bases unmatched. The germline V gene encodes CDR1 MDHEN and CDR2 SYDVKM.

V and J are TRBV20-1 and TRBJ2-7; 9 bases line up with TRBD2. Looked up from germline, CDR1 is DFQATT and CDR2 is SNEGSKA (reference sequence). There are 15 residues in the CDR3. The ends lost 6 bases at V and 4 bases at J; junction bases unmatched: 13. CDR3 nucleotides: TGCAGTGCGAAGTCGCCTAGCGGGAACCCTTACGAGCAGTACTTC. This codes for CSAKSPSGNPYEQYF.

The chain has TRBV9 and TRBJ1-1; D gene ambiguous. Trimming pared 0 bases from V and 6 bases from J, leaving 12 bases between. The CDR3 is 14 amino acids. Germline CDR1 reads SGDLS; CDR2 reads YYNGEE. DNA for the CDR3: TGTGCCAGCAGCGTAGGGCTTCCTAGGGCTGAAGCTTTCTTT. Residues: CASSVGLPRAEAFF.

A few counts support this clonotype. V usage is TRBV9 and J usage is TRBJ2-2; D assignment may be TRBD1 or TRBD2 (5 bases each). There are 16 residues in the CDR3. Germline V gene sequence: CDR1 SGDLS, CDR2 YYNGEE. Trimming left V 0 bases short and J 7 bases short, with 16 bases between. The DNA for the CDR3 is TGTGCCAGCAGCGTAGGGGGACGGCAGTTTATCGGGGAGCTGTTTTTT. It translates to CASSVGGRQFIGELFF.

This sequence joins TRBV6-6 and TRBJ2-5, with TRBD2 matching 9 bases. Losses at the gene ends were 8 bases for V and 4 bases for J; bases not matched to a gene: 5. CDR1 is MNHNY, CDR2 SVGAGI, per germline (reference sequence). CDR3 length: 13 residues. The CDR3 loop reads CASAGGPGETQYF. CDR3 DNA: TGTGCCAGCGCGGGAGGGCCGGGAGAGACCCAGTACTTC.

The chain couples TRBV29-1 to TRBJ2-7, with a tentative D call TRBD1 (5 bases). There are 11 residues in the CDR3. Germline CDR1 SQVTM, CDR2 ANQGSEA. The V end was cut by 4 bases, the J end by 6 bases, with 10 bases between. In nucleotides, the CDR3 is TGCAGCGTTGGACAGACCCGCGAGCAGTACTTC. Its translation: CSVGQTREQYF.

This clonotype showed up just a few times. The chain uses TRBV4-3 and TRBJ2-3, with D perhaps matching TRBD1 (6 bases). CDR1 and CDR2 from the germline V gene are LGHNA and YSLEER. Trimming left V 0 bases short and J 1 base short, with 8 bases between. The CDR3 extends over 15 amino acids. This CDR3 reads CASSQDWTGTDTQYF. CDR3 DNA: TGCGCCAGCAGCCAAGATTGGACAGGCACAGATACGCAGTATTTT.

The table lists this clonotype with many counts. This chain links TRBV20-1 with TRBJ2-5; D tentatively fits TRBD1 or TRBD2 (5 bases each). Per the germline V gene, CDR1 is DFQATT and CDR2 is SNEGSKA (reference sequence). This CDR3 contains 13 residues. CDR3 sequence (DNA): TGCAGCGGTGGGACCCAGGGTGTGGAGACCCAGTACTTC. Residues: CSGGTQGVETQYF.

This clonotype was seen more than once but under ten times. The chain combines TRBV3-1 with TRBJ2-7; tentatively, D is TRBD1 (5 bases). Deletions cut 2 bases from V and 5 bases from J, with 10 bases between. Germline V CDR1 and CDR2: LGHDT, YNNKEL (reference sequence). The CDR3 loop spans 13 amino acids. The CDR3 spells CASSQSGQDEQYF. In DNA form, the CDR3 reads TGTGCCAGCAGCCAATCAGGGCAGGACGAGCAGTACTTC.

This clonotype was counted at least ten times. This chain uses TRBV6-5 with TRBJ2-7; either TRBD1 or TRBD2 may fit D (5 bases each). V dropped 6 bases and J dropped 3 bases, with 9 bases sitting between them. This CDR3 region has 12 residues. From germline, CDR1 is MNHEY and CDR2 SVGAGI. CDR3 region: CASRGENYEQYF. The CDR3 DNA reads as TGTGCCAGCAGGGGGGAAAACTACGAGCAGTACTTC.

This clonotype was seen repeatedly, ten times or more. The rearrangement joins TRBV5-8 to TRBJ2-1; no clear D. This CDR3 contains 15 residues. CDR1 and CDR2 (germline): SGHTS, YDEGEE. V was clipped by 0 bases and J by 4 bases, with 11 bases between them. In nucleotides, the CDR3 is TGTGCCAGCAGCTTGGGACAAGTCCCTTACAATGAGCAGTTCTTC. Translated: CASSLGQVPYNEQFF. Full variable domain (rest looked up from reference TRBV5-8 and TRBJ2-1): EAGVTQSPTHLIKTRGQQATLRCSPISGHTSVYWYQQALGLGLQFLLWYDEGEERNRGNFPPRFSGRQFPNYSSELNVNALELEDSALYLCASSLGQVPYNEQFFGPGTRLTVL.

This clonotype was counted at least ten times. The chain employs TRBV4-3 and TRBJ1-5, with unresolved D. Germline V gives CDR1 LGHNA, CDR2 YSLEER. The V and J ends lost 0 bases and 2 bases respectively, with 11 bases between them. This CDR3 region has 16 residues. The CDR3 nucleotides are TGCGCCAGCAGCCAAGACATAGGCTCAGGCAATCAGCCCCAGCATTTT. Protein sequence: CASSQDIGSGNQPQHF.

This clonotype was seen a handful of times. The chain has TRBV30 and TRBJ2-1; D uncertain. V was cut by 0 bases and J by 8 bases, with 8 bases left in between. Germline loops: CDR1 GTSNPN, CDR2 SVGIG (reference sequence). The CDR3 covers 12 residues. The CDR3 coding sequence is TGTGCCTGGAGTGTACGCGGAGATGAGCAGTTCTTC. Amino acids: CAWSVRGDEQFF.

This clonotype was detected a few times. The rearrangement joins TRBV12-3 or TRBV12-4 to TRBJ1-6; D not resolved. V was pared by 5 bases and J by 9 bases, with 11 bases between. This CDR3 has 13 amino acids. The CDR3: CASSADFSSPLHF. The DNA of the CDR3 is TGTGCCAGCAGTGCGGACTTTTCTTCACCCCTCCACTTT.

This clonotype was observed once. This sequence joins TRBV20-1 and TRBJ2-7, with 13 positions matching TRBD2. This CDR3 comprises 17 residues. Germline values: CDR1 DFQATT, CDR2 SNEGSKA (reference sequence). Trimming removed 0 bases from V and 2 bases from J; junction bases left unmatched: 7. The CDR3 DNA reads as TGCAGTGCTAGAGATGCCCGGACTAGCGGGAGCGCCTACGAGCAGTACTTC. It translates to CSARDARTSGSAYEQYF.

The chain couples TRBV5-1 to TRBJ2-3; TRBD2 agrees at 11 bases. The CDR3 covers 14 residues. Trimming took 5 bases from V and 2 from J; bases not matched to a gene: 1. Germline values: CDR1 SGHRS, CDR2 YFSETQ. CDR3 nucleotides: TGCGCCAGCAGTAGCGGGGGGGACACAGATACGCAGTATTTT. Translated: CASSSGGDTDTQYF.

The chain recombines TRBV14 with TRBJ2-1; tentative D call: TRBD2 (5 bases). This CDR3 spans 13 amino acids. V gave up 4 bases and J gave up 7 bases, with 11 bases separating them. Germline assignment: CDR1 SGHDN and CDR2 FVKESK. CDR3 sequence: CASSRGRRNEQFF. The CDR3 nucleotides read TGTGCCAGCAGCCGCGGAAGGAGGAATGAGCAGTTCTTC.

The chain uses TRBV9 and TRBJ2-3; D is undetermined. CDR1 and CDR2 from the germline V gene are SGDLS and YYNGEE. Trimming cost V 1 base and J 6 bases, with 9 bases left between them. The length of the CDR3 is 13 residues. As DNA, the CDR3 is TGTGCCAGCAGCGTAAGTGAAGTTGATACGCAGTATTTT. This translates into CASSVSEVDTQYF.

The rearrangement joins TRBV12-3 or TRBV12-4 to TRBJ1-2; 10 bases align to TRBD1. The CDR3 runs 13 residues. V was clipped by 5 bases and J by 8 bases; unmatched bases: 5. This CDR3 reads CASSKTGGGGYTF. CDR3 DNA: TGTGCCAGCAGTAAGACAGGGGGCGGCGGCTACACCTTC.

V is TRBV5-1 and J is TRBJ2-5; maybe TRBD2 (6 bases). Per the germline V gene, CDR1 is SGHRS and CDR2 is YFSETQ. This CDR3 region has 16 residues. V dropped 3 bases and J dropped 1 base, with 16 bases sitting between them. CDR3 region: CASSWRVGQAQETQYF. The DNA for the CDR3 is TGCGCCAGCAGCTGGAGGGTGGGGCAGGCCCAAGAGACCCAGTACTTC.

The chain combines TRBV7-2 with TRBJ1-4; 7 positions agree with TRBD1. This CDR3 is built from 15 residues. Unmatched junction bases numbered 9, after V lost 4 bases and J lost 7 bases. Germline values: CDR1 SGHTA, CDR2 FQGNSA. The CDR3, as DNA: TGTGCCAGCAGCTCAATACCCGGGACAGTTGAAAAACTGTTTTTT. As protein: CASSSIPGTVEKLFF.

This clonotype has more than one count but fewer than ten. This sequence joins TRBV3-1 and TRBJ2-7; 7 bases are shared with TRBD2. The CDR3 runs to 16 residues. J gave up 3 bases and V 5 bases, and 13 bases lay outside the gene matches. CDR1 LGHDT and CDR2 YNNKEL come from the germline V gene (reference sequence). CDR3 nucleotide sequence: TGTGCCAGCAGCGCCCGAGCGGGATGGGTGTTCTACGAGCAGTACTTC. This codes for CASSARAGWVFYEQYF.

This chain uses TRBV2 with TRBJ1-5; no clear D gene. The CDR3 spans 16 residues. V was clipped by 3 bases and J by 2 bases, with 14 bases between them. The germline V gene encodes CDR1 SNHLY and CDR2 FYNNEI. CDR3 coding DNA: TGTGCCAGCAGTGACGGCATCTCGGGTGGCAATCAGCCCCAGCATTTT. It codes for CASSDGISGGNQPQHF.

In its sample, this clonotype was seen a few times. V and J are TRBV25-1 and TRBJ2-5, with TRBD2 identical over 13 bases. The germline gives CDR1 MGHDK, CDR2 SYGVNS. The V and J ends lost 5 bases and 5 bases, in that order; junction bases with no gene match: 5. The CDR3 totals 15 residues. The CDR3 region is CASSRTSGRRETQYF. The CDR3 region has the DNA TGTGCCAGCAGTAGGACTAGCGGGAGACGGGAGACCCAGTACTTC.

This clonotype has ten or more counts. The rearrangement uses TRBV5-1 and TRBJ2-3, with 12 bases aligning to TRBD1. Looked up from germline, CDR1 is SGHRS and CDR2 is YFSETQ. With 3 bases clipped from V and 6 bases from J, the junction kept 5 bases outside the gene matches. The CDR3 spans 15 residues. Here the CDR3 DNA reads TGCGCCAGCAGCTCCGGGACAGGGGGCCAGGATACGCAGTATTTT. This sequence encodes CASSSGTGGQDTQYF.

This clonotype appeared a single time. V and J are TRBV5-1 and TRBJ2-4; TRBD2 matches at 9 bases. The CDR3 is made up of 16 amino acids. Trimming at V came to 0 bases and at J to 6 bases, leaving 7 bases not matched to a gene. CDR1 is SGHRS and CDR2 is YFSETQ in the germline V gene. The DNA of the CDR3 is TGCGCCAGCAGCTTGGACGTGCGGGAGGGCTCAAACATTCAGTACTTC. It specifies CASSLDVREGSNIQYF.

This clonotype was counted a few times. The rearrangement joins TRBV9 to TRBJ1-1; 9 bases agree with TRBD1. With 2 bases clipped from V and 3 bases from J, the junction kept 5 bases outside the gene matches. The CDR3 has 15 amino acids. The germline V gene encodes CDR1 SGDLS and CDR2 YYNGEE. CDR3 sequence (DNA): TGTGCCAGCAGCGTTGAGGGACAGGGCTACACTGAAGCTTTCTTT. Amino acid sequence: CASSVEGQGYTEAFF.